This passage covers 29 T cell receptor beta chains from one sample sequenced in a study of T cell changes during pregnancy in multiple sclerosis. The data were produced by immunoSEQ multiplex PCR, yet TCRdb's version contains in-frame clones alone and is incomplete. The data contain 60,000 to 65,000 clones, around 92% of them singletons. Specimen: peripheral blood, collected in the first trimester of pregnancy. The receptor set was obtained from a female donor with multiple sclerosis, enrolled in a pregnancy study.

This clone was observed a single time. CDR3 residues: CASSRGGSGYGYTF. In nucleotides, the CDR3 is TGTGCCAGCAGCCGAGGGGGCTCAGGCTATGGCTACACCTTC. The chain recombines TRBV6-5 with TRBJ1-2; 7 positions match TRBD1. The V gene's germline CDR1 is MNHEY and CDR2 SVGAGI. The J segment lost 4 bases and the V segment lost 6 bases, leaving 8 bases of the junction unmatched. The CDR3 totals 14 residues.

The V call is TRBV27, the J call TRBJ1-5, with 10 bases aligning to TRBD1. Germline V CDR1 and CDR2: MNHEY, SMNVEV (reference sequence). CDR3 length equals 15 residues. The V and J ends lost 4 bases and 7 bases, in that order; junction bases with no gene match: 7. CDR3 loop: CASSSGTGERQPQHF. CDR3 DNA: TGTGCCAGCAGTTCTGGGACAGGGGAAAGGCAGCCCCAGCATTTT.

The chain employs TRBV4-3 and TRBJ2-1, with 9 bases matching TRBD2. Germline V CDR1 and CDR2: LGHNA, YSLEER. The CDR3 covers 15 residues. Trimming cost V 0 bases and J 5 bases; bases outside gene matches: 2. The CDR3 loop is CASSQDSGGDNEQFF. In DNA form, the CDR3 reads TGCGCCAGCAGCCAAGATAGCGGGGGAGACAATGAGCAGTTCTTC.

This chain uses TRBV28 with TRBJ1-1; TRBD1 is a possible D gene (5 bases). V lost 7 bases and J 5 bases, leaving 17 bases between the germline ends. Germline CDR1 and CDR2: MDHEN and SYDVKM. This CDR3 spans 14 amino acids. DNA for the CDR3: TGTGCCAGCAAACCTCCGACAGCTTCAACTGAAGCTTTCTTT. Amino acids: CASKPPTASTEAFF.

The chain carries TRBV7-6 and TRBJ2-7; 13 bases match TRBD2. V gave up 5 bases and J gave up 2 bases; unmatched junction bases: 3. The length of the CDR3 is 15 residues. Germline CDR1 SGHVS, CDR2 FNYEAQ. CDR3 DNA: TGTGCCAGCAGCCCGGGGACTAGCGGGACCTACGAGCAGTACTTC. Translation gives CASSPGTSGTYEQYF.

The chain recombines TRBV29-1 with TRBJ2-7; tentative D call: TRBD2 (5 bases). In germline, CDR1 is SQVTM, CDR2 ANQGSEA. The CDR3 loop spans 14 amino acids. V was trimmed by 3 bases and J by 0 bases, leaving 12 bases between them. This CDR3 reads CSVEEPGNSYEQYF. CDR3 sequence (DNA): TGCAGCGTTGAGGAACCCGGGAACTCCTACGAGCAGTACTTC.

CDR3 sequence: CAWSQAPWDEQFF. The CDR3 nucleotides read TGTGCCTGGTCGCAGGCCCCGTGGGATGAGCAGTTCTTC. V is TRBV30 and J is TRBJ2-1; D is ambiguous. CDR1 and CDR2 from the germline V gene are GTSNPN and SVGIG (reference sequence). Trimming removed 5 bases at V and 8 bases at J, with 16 bases between. The CDR3 runs 13 residues.

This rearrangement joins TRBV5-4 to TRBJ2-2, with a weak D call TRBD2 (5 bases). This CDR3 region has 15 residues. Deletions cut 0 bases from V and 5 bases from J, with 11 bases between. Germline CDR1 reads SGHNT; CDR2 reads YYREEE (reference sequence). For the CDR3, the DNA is TGTGCCAGCAGCTTGGCGGGGAGAGGGACCGGGGAGCTGTTTTTT. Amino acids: CASSLAGRGTGELFF.

The DNA for the CDR3 is TGTGCCAGCAGCTTGGGACAGGGGGCAAGGCAAGAGACCCAGTACTTC. Protein: CASSLGQGARQETQYF. The V gene is TRBV7-2, the J gene TRBJ2-5; 12 bases agree with TRBD1. In germline, CDR1 is SGHTA, CDR2 FQGNSA. J gave up 2 bases and V 3 bases, and 4 bases lay outside the gene matches. The CDR3 totals 16 residues.

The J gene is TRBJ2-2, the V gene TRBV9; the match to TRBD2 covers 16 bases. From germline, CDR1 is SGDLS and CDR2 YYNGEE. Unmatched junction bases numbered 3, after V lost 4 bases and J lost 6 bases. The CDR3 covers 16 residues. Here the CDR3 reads CASSMGLAGGAGELFF. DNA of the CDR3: TGTGCCAGCAGCATGGGACTAGCGGGAGGGGCCGGGGAGCTGTTTTTT. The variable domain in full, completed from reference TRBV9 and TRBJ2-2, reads DSGVTQTPKHLITATGQRVTLRCSPRSGDLSVYWYQQSLDQGLQFLIQYYNGEERAKGNILERFSAQQFPDLHSELNLSSLELGDSALYFCASSMGLAGGAGELFFGEGSRLTVL.

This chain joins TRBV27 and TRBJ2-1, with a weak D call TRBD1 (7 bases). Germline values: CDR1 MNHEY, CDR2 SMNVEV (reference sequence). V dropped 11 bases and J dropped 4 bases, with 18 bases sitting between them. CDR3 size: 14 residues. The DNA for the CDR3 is TGTGCCGCCCGGCGGGGACAGCCTTACAATGAGCAGTTCTTC. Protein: CAARRGQPYNEQFF.

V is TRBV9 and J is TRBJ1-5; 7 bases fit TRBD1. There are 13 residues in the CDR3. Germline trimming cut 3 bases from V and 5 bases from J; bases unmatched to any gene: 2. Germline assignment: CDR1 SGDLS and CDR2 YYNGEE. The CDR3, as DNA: TGTGCCAGCAGCGCAGGACAGGATCAGCCCCAGCATTTT. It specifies CASSAGQDQPQHF.

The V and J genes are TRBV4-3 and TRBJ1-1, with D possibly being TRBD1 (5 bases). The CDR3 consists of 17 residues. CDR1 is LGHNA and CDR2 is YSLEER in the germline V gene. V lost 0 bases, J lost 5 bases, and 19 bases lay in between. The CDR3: CASSQEGAGMIGTEAFF. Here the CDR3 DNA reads TGCGCCAGCAGCCAAGAAGGGGCAGGGATGATAGGTACTGAAGCTTTCTTT.

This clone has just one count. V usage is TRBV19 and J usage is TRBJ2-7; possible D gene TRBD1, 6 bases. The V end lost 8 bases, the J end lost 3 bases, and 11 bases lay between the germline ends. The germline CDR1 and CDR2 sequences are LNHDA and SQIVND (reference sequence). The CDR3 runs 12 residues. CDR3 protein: CASSDRNYEQYF. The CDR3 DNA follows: TGTGCCAGTTCTGACAGGAACTACGAGCAGTACTTC.

CDR3 protein: CASSLVRLNEQFF. Here the CDR3 DNA reads TGTGCCAGCAGCTTAGTTCGGTTGAATGAGCAGTTCTTC. V and J are TRBV7-9 and TRBJ2-1; the D is unclear. Germline CDR1 reads SEHNR; CDR2 reads FQNEAQ (reference sequence). The CDR3 extends over 13 amino acids. The V end was cut by 1 base, the J end by 7 bases, with 8 bases between.

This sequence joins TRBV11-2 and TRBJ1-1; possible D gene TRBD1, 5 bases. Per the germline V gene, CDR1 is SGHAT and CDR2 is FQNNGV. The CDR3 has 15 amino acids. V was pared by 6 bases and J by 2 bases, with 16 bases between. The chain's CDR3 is CASRWKGGVNTEAFF. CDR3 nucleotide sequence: TGTGCCAGCAGGTGGAAGGGAGGGGTTAACACTGAAGCTTTCTTT.

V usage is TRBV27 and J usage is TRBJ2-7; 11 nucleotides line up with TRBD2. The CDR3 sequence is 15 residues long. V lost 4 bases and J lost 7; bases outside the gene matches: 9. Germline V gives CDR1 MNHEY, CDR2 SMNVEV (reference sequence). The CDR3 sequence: CASSYRTSGSAEQYF. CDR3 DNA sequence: TGTGCCAGCAGTTATCGAACTAGCGGGAGCGCTGAGCAGTACTTC.

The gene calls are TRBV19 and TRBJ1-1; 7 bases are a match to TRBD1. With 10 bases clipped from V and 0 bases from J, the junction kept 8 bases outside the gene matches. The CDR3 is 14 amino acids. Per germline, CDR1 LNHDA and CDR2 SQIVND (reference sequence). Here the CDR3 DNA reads TGTGCCACACGCCCGACAGGGATGAACACTGAAGCTTTCTTT. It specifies CATRPTGMNTEAFF.

CDR3 nucleotides: TGTGCCAGCTCCCGATCTGCATTCCGGACACGGGGCAATCAGCCCCAGCATTTT. Its translation is CASSRSAFRTRGNQPQHF. The V call is TRBV18, the J call TRBJ1-5, with a weak D call TRBD1 (5 bases). Between the trimmed V and J ends, which lost 6 bases and 2 bases, there was a span of 23 bases. The CDR3 has 18 residues. Germline values: CDR1 KGHSH, CDR2 LQKENI.

CDR3 protein: CASSLVSLIAKNIQYF. The CDR3 DNA reads TGTGCCAGCAGCTTGGTTTCCTTAATAGCCAAAAACATTCAGTACTTC. The V call is TRBV5-6, the J call TRBJ2-4; D is undetermined. The germline V gene has CDR1 SGHDT and CDR2 YYEEEE. Trimming took off 0 bases at V and 0 bases at J, with 10 bases between the two ends. The CDR3 sequence is 16 residues long. The full variable domain, with the rest looked up from reference TRBV5-6 and TRBJ2-4, is DAGVTQSPTHLIKTRGQQVTLRCSPKSGHDTVSWYQQALGQGPQFIFQYYEEEERQRGNFPDRFSGHQFPNYSSELNVNALLLGDSALYLCASSLVSLIAKNIQYFGAGTRLSVL.

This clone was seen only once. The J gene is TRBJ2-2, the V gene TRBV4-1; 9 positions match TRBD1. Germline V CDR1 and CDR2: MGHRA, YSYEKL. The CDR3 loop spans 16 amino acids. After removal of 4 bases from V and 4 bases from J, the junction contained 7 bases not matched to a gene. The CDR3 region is CASSPRDREITGELFF. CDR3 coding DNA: TGCGCCAGCAGCCCCCGGGACAGGGAAATCACCGGGGAGCTGTTTTTT.

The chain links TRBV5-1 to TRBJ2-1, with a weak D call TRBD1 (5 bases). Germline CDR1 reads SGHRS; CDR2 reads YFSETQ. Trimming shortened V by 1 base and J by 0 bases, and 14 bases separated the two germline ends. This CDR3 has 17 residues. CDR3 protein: CASSLIGAIRSYNEQFF. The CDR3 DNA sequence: TGCGCCAGCAGCTTGATTGGGGCTATTCGCTCCTACAATGAGCAGTTCTTC.

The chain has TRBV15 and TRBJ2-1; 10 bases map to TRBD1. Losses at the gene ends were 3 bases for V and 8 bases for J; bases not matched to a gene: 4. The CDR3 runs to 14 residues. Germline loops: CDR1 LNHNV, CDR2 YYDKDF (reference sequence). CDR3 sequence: CATSSRDRGYEQFF. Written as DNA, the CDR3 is TGTGCCACCAGCAGCCGGGACAGGGGCTATGAGCAGTTCTTC.

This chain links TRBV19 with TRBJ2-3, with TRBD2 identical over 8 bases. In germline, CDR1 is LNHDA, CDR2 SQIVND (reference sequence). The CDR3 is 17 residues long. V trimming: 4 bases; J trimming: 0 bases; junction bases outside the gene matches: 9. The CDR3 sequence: CASSNLGLAGSTDTQYF. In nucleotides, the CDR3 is TGTGCCAGTAGTAACCTTGGGCTAGCGGGTAGCACAGATACGCAGTATTTT.

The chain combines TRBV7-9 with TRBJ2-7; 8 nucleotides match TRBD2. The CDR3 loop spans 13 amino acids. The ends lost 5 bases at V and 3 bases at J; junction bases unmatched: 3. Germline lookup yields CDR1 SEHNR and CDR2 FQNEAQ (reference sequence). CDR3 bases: TGTGCCAGCAGCACCGGGACTAGCTACGAGCAGTACTTC. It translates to CASSTGTSYEQYF.

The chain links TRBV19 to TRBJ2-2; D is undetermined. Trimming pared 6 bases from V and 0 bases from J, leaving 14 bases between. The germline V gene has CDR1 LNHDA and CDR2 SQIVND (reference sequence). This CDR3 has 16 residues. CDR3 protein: CASSPWRSSNTGELFF. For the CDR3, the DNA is TGTGCCAGTAGCCCCTGGCGGAGCTCGAACACCGGGGAGCTGTTTTTT.

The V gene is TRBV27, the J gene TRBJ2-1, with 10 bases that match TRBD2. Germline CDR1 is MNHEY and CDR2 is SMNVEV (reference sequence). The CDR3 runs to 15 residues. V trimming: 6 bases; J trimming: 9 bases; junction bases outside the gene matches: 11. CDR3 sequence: CASSLSGRAVPEQFF. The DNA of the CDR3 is TGTGCCAGCAGCCTAAGCGGGAGGGCCGTCCCTGAGCAGTTCTTC.

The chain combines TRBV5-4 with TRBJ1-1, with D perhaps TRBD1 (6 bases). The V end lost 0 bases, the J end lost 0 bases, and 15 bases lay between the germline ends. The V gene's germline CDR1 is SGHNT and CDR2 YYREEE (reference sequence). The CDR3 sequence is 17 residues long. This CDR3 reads CASSLVGTGGMNTEAFF. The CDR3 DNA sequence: TGTGCCAGCAGCTTGGTAGGGACGGGGGGCATGAACACTGAAGCTTTCTTT. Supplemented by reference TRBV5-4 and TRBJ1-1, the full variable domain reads ETGVTQSPTHLIKTRGQQVTLRCSSQSGHNTVSWYQQALGQGPQFIFQYYREEENGRGNFPPRFSGLQFPNYSSELNVNALELDDSALYLCASSLVGTGGMNTEAFFGQGTRLTVV.

The CDR3 DNA reads TGTGCCAGCAGCGTAGGACAGGTCAGCACCGGGGAGCTGTTTTTT. Residues: CASSVGQVSTGELFF. This chain connects TRBV9 to TRBJ2-2; D may be TRBD1 (6 bases). The CDR3 is 15 amino acids. The V end was cut by 0 bases, the J end by 4 bases, with 10 bases between. CDR1 is SGDLS, CDR2 YYNGEE, per germline.